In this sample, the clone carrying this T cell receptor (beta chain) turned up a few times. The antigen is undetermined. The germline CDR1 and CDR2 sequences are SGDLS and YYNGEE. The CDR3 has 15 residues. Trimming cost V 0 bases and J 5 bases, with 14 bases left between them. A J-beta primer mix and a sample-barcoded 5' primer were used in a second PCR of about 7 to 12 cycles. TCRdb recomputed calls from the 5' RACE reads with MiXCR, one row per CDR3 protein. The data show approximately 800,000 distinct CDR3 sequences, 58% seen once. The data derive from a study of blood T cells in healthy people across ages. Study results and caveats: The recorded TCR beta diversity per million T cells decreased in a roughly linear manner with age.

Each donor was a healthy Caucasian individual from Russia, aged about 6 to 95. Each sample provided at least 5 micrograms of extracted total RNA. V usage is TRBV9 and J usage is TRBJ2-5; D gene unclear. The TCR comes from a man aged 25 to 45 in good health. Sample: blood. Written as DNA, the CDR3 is TGTGCCAGCAGCGTAGCGGCTCGGGTCCTCGAGACCCAGTACTTC. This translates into CASSVAARVLETQYF.